Listed here is a single T cell receptor (beta chain). Autoimmune disease history or systemic immunosuppression led to patient exclusion. Cycle 7 day 1, cycle 4 day 1, and baseline were the timepoints at which blood was sampled. This record comes from a study of OX40 agonist ivuxolimab in advanced cancers. Looking at the study overall: Age averaged about 66 years (range roughly 20 to 90), and roughly 80% were male.

CDR3 length equals 14 residues. Germline V gives CDR1 MGHRA, CDR2 YSYEKL. The ends were cut back, 4 bases at V and 3 bases at J, with 13 bases in the middle. The method was immunoSEQ multiplex PCR; TCRdb's version includes in-frame clones alone and lacks a portion of them. In the table there are under 55,000 clones, approximately 80% of which are singletons. The genes are TRBV4-1 and TRBJ2-7; D is perhaps TRBD1 (6 bases). The sequence was collected from an adult with an advanced solid tumor such as melanoma, head and neck, liver or kidney cancer. The sequencing used CD4+ or CD8+ T cells sorted from blood, collected in a trial of the OX40 agonist ivuxolimab. CDR3 DNA: TGCGCCAGCAGCCGCGACAGGTTAAACTACGAGCAGTACTTC. This codes for CASSRDRLNYEQYF.